Below are 2 T cell receptor beta chains sequenced from a single sample in a study of cytomegalovirus exposure and HLA in healthy donors. Vbeta (60) and Jbeta (13) primers were used in the PCR. The protocol was immunoSEQ multiplex PCR, while the TCRdb copy is restricted to in-frame clones and leaves out a portion. The table includes around 200,000 clones, almost 75% detected once. What was sequenced was PBMCs. These receptors came from a woman in her 30s in good health and CMV-seropositive.

DNA of the CDR3: TGCGCCAGCTCACGGTCGGGGGGTCCCAATGAGCAGTTCTTC. It translates to CASSRSGGPNEQFF. The rearrangement uses TRBV10-2 and TRBJ2-1, with 7 bases that match TRBD2. Germline CDR1 and CDR2: WSHSY and SAAADI. V dropped 8 bases and J dropped 6; count of bases not matched to a gene: 10. The CDR3 contains 14 residues.

The chain couples TRBV6-1 to TRBJ2-1, with 8 nucleotides matching TRBD1. The V segment lost 8 bases and the J segment 8 bases; nucleotides outside the gene matches: 11. The V gene's germline CDR1 is MNHNS and CDR2 SASEGT. CDR3 length: 14 amino acids. In nucleotides, the CDR3 is TGTGCCAGCCTCGGACAGGGTCAATTGTATGAGCAGTTCTTC. The encoded protein is CASLGQGQLYEQFF.